The present T cell receptor beta chain was sequenced within a study of spatial heterogeneity in lung cancer. This clonotype was counted only a few times. Its antigen is currently unknown. CDR3 length: 13 amino acids. Trimming cost V 6 bases and J 6 bases; bases outside gene matches: 3. Indicated time point: blood at routine non-recurrence follow-up after resection. Tumor, nontumor lung or frozen PBMC supplied whole RNA that was sequenced unsorted. TCRdb independently ran MiXCR on the 5' RACE reads; one entry per CDR3 protein. Of about 120,000 distinct CDR3 sequences in the sample, more than 9% are singletons; the top ten hold 15% to 20%. Study observations and caveats: Resection saw ubiquitous expanded tumor TCRs appear in blood more than follow-up did.

The TCR was taken from a male donor with early-stage non-small cell lung cancer. This chain joins TRBV12-3 or TRBV12-4 and TRBJ2-1; 9 bases map to TRBD2. Sample: PBMCs, taken at follow-up. CDR3 nucleotides: TGTGCCAGCAGGGCTAGCGGGGTCAATGAGCAGTTCTTC. It encodes CASRASGVNEQFF.